Listed here are 7 T cell receptor beta chains from one sample, sequenced in a study of OX40 agonist ivuxolimab in advanced cancers. Profiled with immunoSEQ multiplex PCR; TCRdb holds only in-frame clones, not every one. The profile shows about 61,000 clones, approximately 82% of them singletons. Sequences were derived from CD4+ or CD8+ T cells sorted from blood, sampled in a trial of the OX40 agonist ivuxolimab. These receptors originate from an adult with an advanced solid tumor such as melanoma, head and neck, liver or kidney cancer.

V and J are TRBV11-2 and TRBJ2-1; 9 nucleotides align to TRBD2. The V gene end was trimmed by 5 bases and the J gene end by 5 bases; junction bases not matched to a gene: 7. The CDR3 has 15 amino acids. Germline V CDR1 and CDR2: SGHAT, FQNNGV. The CDR3 loop is CASSLGGLADNEQFF. In DNA, the CDR3 is TGTGCCAGCAGCCTGGGGGGACTAGCAGACAATGAGCAGTTCTTC. Supplemented by reference TRBV11-2 and TRBJ2-1, the full variable domain reads EAGVAQSPRYKIIEKRQSVAFWCNPISGHATLYWYQQILGQGPKLLIQFQNNGVVDDSQLPKDRFSAERLKGVDSTLKIQPAKLEDSAVYLCASSLGGLADNEQFFGPGTRLTVL.

The chain recombines TRBV21-1 with TRBJ1-1; TRBD1 is the table's D call, not checked against the DNA. TRBV21-1 is shown as a pseudogene. This CDR3 comprises 12 residues. The CDR3 loop reads CASSKTGSEAFF. The CDR3 coding sequence is TGTGCCAGCAGCAAAACAGGGTCTGAAGCTTTCTTT.

As to this clone: Relative to the germline gene, one junction end is altered; a read error may explain this. The CDR3 coding sequence is TGTGCCAGCAGCTTAGCGAGGGGGACTAGCGGGAGTTGGCACTTC. This gives the protein CASSLARGTSGSWHF. The rearrangement joins TRBV7-3 to TRBJ2-7, with TRBD2 matching 14 bases. Germline CDR1 reads SGHTA; CDR2 reads FQGTGA. The CDR3 is 15 residues long.

The CDR3 loop reads CTCHRGNTGELFF. CDR3 in DNA: TGCACTTGCCATAGAGGGAACACCGGGGAGCTGTTTTTT. This sequence joins TRBV29-1 and TRBJ2-2, with no clear D. CDR1 and CDR2 (germline): SQVTM, ANQGSEA. The CDR3 totals 13 residues.

The J gene is TRBJ1-1, the V gene TRBV5-5, with 7 bases identical to TRBD1. From germline, CDR1 is SGHKS and CDR2 YYEKEE (reference sequence). After removal of 3 bases from V and 8 bases from J, the junction contained 7 bases not matched to a gene. This CDR3 has 13 residues. Here the CDR3 reads CASSSGDRPEAFF. For the CDR3, the DNA is TGTGCCAGCAGCTCGGGGGACAGACCCGAAGCTTTCTTT.

This clone occurred once. In nucleotides, the CDR3 is TGTGCCAGCAGCTTGCCGACGGGTCTTCAGTACTTC. Protein: CASSLPTGLQYF. The chain uses TRBV11-2 and TRBJ2-7; D is ambiguous. CDR3 length: 12 amino acids. With 3 bases removed from V and 10 bases from J, the gap between germline ends came to 13 bases. Germline V gene data show CDR1 as SGHAT and CDR2 as FQNNGV.

The gene calls are TRBV1 and TRBJ2-5; no check of the table's D call, TRBD2, against the DNA was made. TRBV1 is a pseudogene locus. The CDR3 has 18 amino acids. CDR3 loop: CTSSHSIDRTSGQETQYF. The CDR3 nucleotides read TGCACCAGCAGCCATTCCATTGACCGGACTAGCGGGCAAGAGACCCAGTACTTC.